A selection of T cell receptor beta chains follows, all from one sample in a study of radiotherapy plus CTLA-4 blockade in lung cancer. The table came from immunoSEQ multiplex PCR; TCRdb's copy has only in-frame clones and leaves some out. Altogether about 49,000 clones are present, approximately 81% being singletons, with the ten largest covering 28%. The sequenced sample was peripheral blood, obtained from a patient treated with radiotherapy plus ipilimumab. The receptors were gathered from a human donor with non-small cell lung cancer whose response to radiotherapy plus ipilimumab could not be evaluated. The CDR3 runs from the conserved cysteine through the conserved F or W. D genes are given only for firm matches. A clone size is listed for some rows: how often the clone was seen (once, few, many), or a class if it is expanded.

j_call: TRBJ2-1
v_call: TRBV14
d_call: -
clone_size: -
cdr3_aa: CASSHTGPGYYNEQFF
cdr3_nt: TGTGCCAGCAGCCACACGGGCCCAGGGTACTACAATGAGCAGTTCTTC

j_call: TRBJ2-1
v_call: TRBV11-3
d_call: -
clone_size: -
cdr3_aa: CASSLESPYNEQFF
cdr3_nt: TGTGCCAGCAGCTTAGAGTCTCCCTACAATGAGCAGTTCTTC

j_call: TRBJ2-3
v_call: TRBV6-4
d_call: TRBD1
clone_size: -
cdr3_aa: CASSVSGTGLIDTQYF
cdr3_nt: TGTGCCAGCAGTGTATCCGGGACAGGGTTAATCGATACGCAGTATTTT

j_call: TRBJ2-7
v_call: TRBV7-9
d_call: -
clone_size: -
cdr3_aa: CASSLGYGIGLEQYF
cdr3_nt: TGTGCCAGCAGCTTAGGCTACGGGATAGGGCTCGAGCAGTACTTC

j_call: TRBJ2-3
v_call: TRBV5-1
d_call: -
clone_size: -
cdr3_aa: CASRVGQGTDTQYF
cdr3_nt: TGCGCCAGCAGGGTGGGGCAGGGCACAGATACGCAGTATTTT

j_call: TRBJ2-2
v_call: TRBV11-2
d_call: TRBD2
clone_size: -
cdr3_aa: CASSFQRGNTGELFF
cdr3_nt: TGTGCCAGCAGCTTTCAGCGGGGGAACACCGGGGAGCTGTTTTTT

j_call: TRBJ1-5
v_call: TRBV27
d_call: -
clone_size: -
cdr3_aa: CASSSGNQPQHF
cdr3_nt: TGTGCCAGCAGTTCCGGCAATCAGCCCCAGCATTTT

j_call: TRBJ1-1
v_call: TRBV6-5
d_call: -
clone_size: -
cdr3_aa: CASSYSSGLYTEAFF
cdr3_nt: TGTGCCAGCAGTTACTCGTCAGGGCTATACACTGAAGCTTTCTTT

j_call: TRBJ2-1
v_call: TRBV9
d_call: TRBD2
clone_size: -
cdr3_aa: CASSVVGTRSYNEQFF
cdr3_nt: TGTGCCAGCAGCGTAGTTGGGACTAGGTCCTACAATGAGCAGTTCTTC

j_call: TRBJ2-7
v_call: TRBV13
d_call: TRBD1
clone_size: once
cdr3_aa: CASSLDRGQTLYEQYF
cdr3_nt: TGTGCCAGCAGTCTCGACAGGGGGCAGACTCTCTACGAGCAGTACTTC

j_call: TRBJ2-3
v_call: TRBV7-2
d_call: -
clone_size: -
cdr3_aa: CASSLALGGDTQYF
cdr3_nt: TGTGCCAGCAGCTTAGCTTTGGGGGGAGATACGCAGTATTTT

j_call: TRBJ2-2
v_call: TRBV18
d_call: -
clone_size: once
cdr3_aa: CASSRSAAANTGELFF
cdr3_nt: TGTGCCAGCTCACGTAGTGCCGCCGCGAACACCGGGGAGCTGTTTTTT

j_call: TRBJ2-1
v_call: TRBV27
d_call: TRBD2
clone_size: -
cdr3_aa: CASSVPSSGSINNEQFF
cdr3_nt: TGTGCCAGCAGTGTACCCTCTAGCGGGAGTATCAACAATGAGCAGTTCTTC

j_call: TRBJ1-5
v_call: TRBV10-3
d_call: -
clone_size: -
cdr3_aa: CAISGVQNQPQHF
cdr3_nt: TGTGCCATCTCTGGAGTCCAGAATCAGCCCCAGCATTTT

j_call: TRBJ2-1
v_call: TRBV11-3
d_call: TRBD2
clone_size: -
cdr3_aa: CASSLGLAGDNEQFF
cdr3_nt: TGTGCCAGCAGCCTCGGACTAGCGGGCGACAATGAGCAGTTCTTC

j_call: TRBJ2-1
v_call: TRBV9
d_call: TRBD2
clone_size: -
cdr3_aa: CASSVSGGVYEQFF
cdr3_nt: TGTGCCAGCAGCGTATCGGGAGGCGTTTATGAGCAGTTCTTC

j_call: TRBJ1-5
v_call: TRBV28
d_call: -
clone_size: -
cdr3_aa: CASIGQSHLRDQPQHF
cdr3_nt: TGTGCCAGCATAGGACAGAGCCACCTCAGGGATCAGCCCCAGCATTTT

j_call: TRBJ2-1
v_call: TRBV10-3
d_call: TRBD2
clone_size: -
cdr3_aa: CAINLGLAGYNEQFF
cdr3_nt: TGTGCCATCAACTTGGGACTAGCGGGTTACAATGAGCAGTTCTTC

j_call: TRBJ2-1
v_call: TRBV6-6
d_call: -
clone_size: -
cdr3_aa: CASSYGATSYNEQFF
cdr3_nt: TGTGCCAGCAGTTACGGAGCTACGTCCTACAATGAGCAGTTCTTC

j_call: TRBJ1-2
v_call: TRBV27
d_call: -
clone_size: -
cdr3_aa: CASSPQGHYGYTF
cdr3_nt: TGTGCCAGCAGTCCCCAGGGGCACTATGGCTACACCTTC

j_call: TRBJ2-1
v_call: TRBV30
d_call: -
clone_size: -
cdr3_aa: CAWSQRMGLKTYNEQFF
cdr3_nt: TGTGCCTGGAGTCAAAGGATGGGACTCAAAACCTACAATGAGCAGTTCTTC

j_call: TRBJ2-7
v_call: TRBV27
d_call: TRBD1
clone_size: -
cdr3_aa: CASSPGQAYEQYF
cdr3_nt: TGTGCCAGCAGTCCGGGACAGGCCTACGAGCAGTACTTC

j_call: TRBJ2-1
v_call: TRBV18
d_call: TRBD2
clone_size: few
cdr3_aa: CASSPGGRAVNEQFF
cdr3_nt: TGTGCCAGCTCACCCGGCGGGAGGGCCGTCAATGAGCAGTTCTTC

j_call: TRBJ2-1
v_call: TRBV5-1
d_call: TRBD1
clone_size: -
cdr3_aa: CASGTGGREQFF
cdr3_nt: TGCGCCAGCGGGACAGGGGGACGGGAGCAGTTCTTC

j_call: TRBJ2-3
v_call: TRBV28
d_call: -
clone_size: -
cdr3_aa: CASSSVDITDTQYF
cdr3_nt: TGTGCCAGCAGTTCGGTCGACATCACAGATACGCAGTATTTT

j_call: TRBJ1-3
v_call: TRBV18
d_call: TRBD1
clone_size: -
cdr3_aa: CASSPTGHLSGNTIYF
cdr3_nt: TGTGCCAGCTCACCGACAGGGCATTTGTCTGGAAACACCATATATTTT

j_call: TRBJ1-3
v_call: TRBV7-9
d_call: -
clone_size: few
cdr3_aa: CASSSAGKSGNTIYF
cdr3_nt: TGTGCCAGCAGCTCGGCAGGGAAGTCCGGAAACACCATATATTTT

j_call: TRBJ1-6
v_call: TRBV28
d_call: -
clone_size: -
cdr3_aa: CASSFFQVNSPLHF
cdr3_nt: TGTGCCAGCAGTTTCTTCCAGGTCAATTCACCCCTCCACTTT

j_call: TRBJ2-1
v_call: TRBV5-4
d_call: TRBD2
clone_size: -
cdr3_aa: CASSFVTSGGNEQFF
cdr3_nt: TGTGCCAGCAGCTTCGTTACTAGCGGGGGAAATGAGCAGTTCTTC

j_call: TRBJ2-1
v_call: TRBV4-2
d_call: -
clone_size: -
cdr3_aa: CASSHPRQDSPHNEQFF
cdr3_nt: TGTGCCAGCAGCCACCCTCGCCAGGACAGCCCCCACAATGAGCAGTTCTTC

j_call: TRBJ1-2
v_call: TRBV29-1
d_call: -
clone_size: -
cdr3_aa: CSAAEGENYGYTF
cdr3_nt: TGCAGCGCCGCGGAGGGAGAGAACTATGGCTACACCTTC

j_call: TRBJ2-1
v_call: TRBV9
d_call: -
clone_size: -
cdr3_aa: CASSVGGGSSYNEQFF
cdr3_nt: TGTGCCAGCAGCGTAGGTGGGGGGAGCTCCTACAATGAGCAGTTCTTC

j_call: TRBJ1-3
v_call: TRBV5-6
d_call: -
clone_size: -
cdr3_aa: CASSLEQVISGNTIYF
cdr3_nt: TGTGCCAGCAGCTTGGAACAGGTTATCTCTGGAAACACCATATATTTT

j_call: TRBJ1-4
v_call: TRBV10-3
d_call: TRBD1
clone_size: few
cdr3_aa: CATNGGTGNEKLFF
cdr3_nt: TGTGCCACAAACGGAGGGACAGGCAATGAAAAACTGTTTTTT

j_call: TRBJ1-2
v_call: TRBV2
d_call: TRBD1
clone_size: -
cdr3_aa: CASSPGQGAGGYTF
cdr3_nt: TGTGCCAGCAGCCCGGGACAGGGGGCGGGAGGCTACACCTTC